A single sample gave rise to the 26 T cell receptor beta chains below, sequenced in a study of blood T cell repertoires in COVID-19. Assay used: immunoSEQ multiplex PCR; TCRdb lists only in-frame clones, some missing. In the table there are just over 200,000 clones, around 86% of which are singletons. The sequencing sample was made of peripheral blood. Receptor source: a man at least 80 years old with acute or convalescent COVID-19.

This rearrangement joins TRBV7-3 to TRBJ2-3, with 12 bases that match TRBD2. J lost 6 bases, V lost 3 bases, and 1 base had no gene match. There are 14 residues in the CDR3. Germline CDR1 and CDR2: SGHTA and FQGTGA. The CDR3 DNA follows: TGTGCCAGCAGCTTTGGACTAGCGGGGGATACGCAGTATTTT. This codes for CASSFGLAGDTQYF.

The V call is TRBV7-2, the J call TRBJ2-7; 9 bases agree with TRBD2. Germline V gene data show CDR1 as SGHTA and CDR2 as FQGNSA. The CDR3 contains 15 residues. Trimming at V came to 0 bases and at J to 6 bases, leaving 6 bases not matched to a gene. As DNA, the CDR3 is TGTGCCAGCAGCTTAGCTAGCGGGAGCCCCCCCGAGCAGTACTTC. Protein: CASSLASGSPPEQYF.

The chain couples TRBV7-2 to TRBJ1-2; TRBD1 matches 9 bases. The ends lost 5 bases at V and 7 bases at J; junction bases unmatched: 17. Germline V gives CDR1 SGHTA, CDR2 FQGNSA. There are 17 residues in the CDR3. This chain's CDR3 is CASSTPSRDRVLRGYTF. The CDR3 DNA follows: TGTGCCAGCAGCACTCCATCCCGGGACAGGGTTCTGCGTGGCTACACCTTC.

This chain uses TRBV15 with TRBJ1-2; D is ambiguous. CDR1 and CDR2 (germline): LNHNV, YYDKDF (reference sequence). The CDR3 is 13 amino acids. With 0 bases removed from V and 8 bases from J, the gap between germline ends came to 10 bases. CDR3 amino acids: CATSREQWRGYTF. DNA for the CDR3: TGTGCCACCAGCAGAGAGCAGTGGAGGGGCTACACCTTC. Full variable domain (rest looked up from reference TRBV15 and TRBJ1-2): DAMVIQNPRYQVTQFGKPVTLSCSQTLNHNVMYWYQQKSSQAPKLLFHYYDKDFNNEADTPDNFQSRRPNTSFCFLDIRSPGLGDTAMYLCATSREQWRGYTFGSGTRLTVV.

The chain combines TRBV7-2 with TRBJ2-7, with D unclear. CDR1 and CDR2 from the germline V gene are SGHTA and FQGNSA. This CDR3 comprises 14 residues. Trimming stripped 5 bases from V and 0 bases from J, with 11 bases between. The CDR3 spells CASSLTVSSYEQYV. The DNA of the CDR3 is TGTGCCAGCAGCCTGACTGTGAGCTCCTACGAGCAGTACGTC.

The V and J genes are TRBV19 and TRBJ2-3; 7 bases map to TRBD1. Looked up from germline, CDR1 is LNHDA and CDR2 is SQIVND (reference sequence). This CDR3 contains 14 residues. Trimming took 4 bases from V and 6 from J; bases not matched to a gene: 7. CDR3 bases: TGTGCCAGTAGTAGCCCTACAGGGGCCGATACGCAGTATTTT. It codes for CASSSPTGADTQYF.

The J gene is TRBJ2-5, the V gene TRBV10-3, with TRBD1 matching 7 bases. After removal of 6 bases from V and 1 base from J, the junction contained 5 bases not matched to a gene. CDR3 length equals 14 residues. Per the germline V gene, CDR1 is ENHRY and CDR2 is SYGVKD. CDR3 in amino acids: CAIRRTGAQETQYF. In DNA, the CDR3 is TGTGCCATCAGGCGGACAGGTGCCCAAGAGACCCAGTACTTC.

The chain joins TRBV28 to TRBJ2-5; 8 nucleotides match TRBD1. The ends lost 6 bases at V and 4 bases at J; junction bases unmatched: 7. CDR1 MDHEN and CDR2 SYDVKM come from the germline V gene. This CDR3 spans 14 amino acids. This CDR3 is CASRKQGVGETQYF. The CDR3 bases are TGTGCCAGCAGAAAACAGGGGGTCGGAGAGACCCAGTACTTC.

This sequence joins TRBV24-1 and TRBJ2-1; 8 nucleotides agree with TRBD1. The CDR3 spans 20 residues. Germline V CDR1 and CDR2: KGHDR, SFDVKD. Trimming took 1 base from V and 1 from J; bases not matched to a gene: 14. The CDR3 sequence: CATSDFPTATGQGSYNEQFF. The CDR3 bases are TGTGCCACCAGTGATTTCCCGACCGCGACCGGACAGGGTTCCTACAATGAGCAGTTCTTC.

The chain employs TRBV5-1 and TRBJ1-6; TRBD1 agrees at 11 bases. The CDR3 spans 16 residues. Losses at the gene ends were 5 bases for V and 6 bases for J; bases not matched to a gene: 7. CDR1 and CDR2 from the germline V gene are SGHRS and YFSETQ. The CDR3 is CASRQGQGALNSPLHF. CDR3 DNA sequence: TGCGCCAGCAGACAAGGACAGGGGGCACTTAATTCACCCCTCCACTTT.

This clone was seen only once. The chain carries TRBV4-2 and TRBJ2-3, with a tentative D call TRBD2 (6 bases). CDR1 is LGHNA and CDR2 is YNFKEQ in the germline V gene. The length of the CDR3 is 16 residues. Trimming pared 3 bases from V and 5 bases from J, leaving 18 bases between. The CDR3 sequence is CASSHEPGLKGDTQYF. The CDR3 DNA sequence: TGTGCCAGCAGCCATGAGCCGGGACTGAAGGGAGATACGCAGTATTTT.

The V call is TRBV14, the J call TRBJ1-1; 9 nucleotides agree with TRBD1. Germline V gives CDR1 SGHDN, CDR2 FVKESK. The CDR3 has 17 amino acids. V lost 1 base to trimming and J lost 4 bases; unmatched junction nucleotides: 10. CDR3 sequence: CASSQAYHRGRGTEAFF. The CDR3 coding sequence is TGTGCCAGCAGCCAAGCCTACCACAGGGGGCGAGGCACTGAAGCTTTCTTT.

The rearrangement links TRBV19 to TRBJ2-2; no clear D gene. The V gene lost 4 bases and the J gene lost 0 bases, with 12 bases spanning the gap. Germline values: CDR1 LNHDA, CDR2 SQIVND (reference sequence). The CDR3 has 16 residues. The CDR3 protein is CASSTVTDANTGELFF. The CDR3 nucleotides read TGTGCCAGTAGTACCGTCACAGACGCGAACACCGGGGAGCTGTTTTTT.

The chain recombines TRBV12-3 or TRBV12-4 with TRBJ1-1; D is ambiguous. The CDR3 totals 11 residues. The V and J ends lost 8 bases and 0 bases respectively, with 4 bases between them. The CDR3 protein is CASQVNTEAFF. Here the CDR3 DNA reads TGTGCCAGCCAGGTGAACACTGAAGCTTTCTTT.

The chain is built from TRBV6-2 or TRBV6-3 and TRBJ2-3; 7 bases fit TRBD1. V gave up 5 bases and J gave up 0 bases; unmatched junction bases: 14. Per the germline V gene, CDR1 is MNHEY and CDR2 is SVGEGT. The CDR3 sequence is 18 residues long. The CDR3 sequence: CASSPSPTGAPSTDTQYF. CDR3 nucleotide sequence: TGTGCCAGCAGTCCCTCCCCAACAGGGGCACCGAGCACAGATACGCAGTATTTT.

The CDR3 DNA follows: TGCGCCAGCAGCTTGGGTCGTTGGGCGACCCAATCGGATACGCAGTATTTT. Translating it yields CASSLGRWATQSDTQYF. The rearrangement links TRBV5-1 to TRBJ2-3; D unclear. The CDR3 contains 17 residues. CDR1 is SGHRS, CDR2 YFSETQ, per germline. Trimming pared 0 bases from V and 6 bases from J, leaving 20 bases between.

This chain connects TRBV5-1 to TRBJ2-3; D may be TRBD2 (7 bases). This CDR3 has 14 residues. V was cut by 2 bases and J by 3 bases, with 10 bases left in between. Germline lookup yields CDR1 SGHRS and CDR2 YFSETQ. CDR3 protein: CASSLGGATDTQYF. The CDR3 coding sequence is TGCGCCAGCAGCTTAGGGGGGGCGACAGATACGCAGTATTTT.

Notes on this clone: The sample has other DNA sequences that encode this CDR3 too. The chain is built from TRBV5-1 and TRBJ2-3; TRBD2 aligns across 7 bases. This CDR3 comprises 14 residues. Germline CDR1 SGHRS, CDR2 YFSETQ. Trimming took 0 bases from V and 4 from J; bases not matched to a gene: 2. For the CDR3, the DNA is TGCGCCAGCAGCTTGGGCGGGGGTGCAGATACGCAGTATTTT. It codes for CASSLGGGADTQYF.

This clone was seen only once. The chain combines TRBV7-3 with TRBJ2-5, with 8 bases fitting TRBD1. CDR3 length: 16 residues. With V trimmed by 1 base and J by 2 bases, 6 bases remained unmatched. Looked up from germline, CDR1 is SGHTA and CDR2 is FQGTGA. The CDR3 region is CASSLRNRGSQETQYF. The CDR3 nucleotides read TGTGCCAGCAGCTTAAGAAACAGGGGGTCACAAGAGACCCAGTACTTC.

J is TRBJ2-2 and V is TRBV18, with 9 bases matching TRBD2. The CDR3 runs to 16 residues. Germline V gene sequence: CDR1 KGHSH, CDR2 LQKENI. The J segment lost 6 bases and the V segment lost 3 bases, leaving 8 bases of the junction unmatched. The CDR3 spells CASSPVTAGGSGELFF. CDR3 DNA: TGTGCCAGCTCACCGGTGACAGCGGGAGGATCCGGGGAGCTGTTTTTT.

This clone was detected a few times. Here the CDR3 reads CASSLESGVVNEQFF. CDR3 DNA: TGTGCCAGCAGCTTAGAGTCTGGAGTGGTTAATGAGCAGTTCTTC. The V and J genes are TRBV11-3 and TRBJ2-1; D call uncertain. The CDR3 has 15 amino acids. Looked up from germline, CDR1 is SGHNT and CDR2 is YENEEA. Between the trimmed V and J ends, which lost 0 bases and 7 bases, there was a span of 13 bases.

The chain joins TRBV7-2 to TRBJ2-7; D perhaps matches TRBD1 (6 bases). Trimming shortened V by 0 bases and J by 1 base, and 10 bases separated the two germline ends. CDR1 is SGHTA, CDR2 FQGNSA, per germline. This CDR3 is 15 amino acids long. In DNA, the CDR3 is TGTGCCAGCAGCTTAGCGGTGACAGGATCCTACGAGCAGTACTTC. Translation: CASSLAVTGSYEQYF.

This sequence joins TRBV12-3 or TRBV12-4 and TRBJ1-1; D remains ambiguous. Trimming shortened V by 5 bases and J by 6 bases, and 13 bases separated the two germline ends. The CDR3 has 13 amino acids. The CDR3 sequence: CASSLTESAEAFF. CDR3 nucleotides: TGTGCCAGCAGTCTGACGGAGTCGGCTGAAGCTTTCTTT.

The chain uses TRBV2 and TRBJ2-4, with D maybe TRBD1 (5 bases). Germline CDR1 is SNHLY and CDR2 is FYNNEI. The CDR3 has 15 amino acids. Trimming took 3 bases from V and 0 from J, leaving 9 bases between them. The CDR3 region has the DNA TGTGCCAGCAGTGATCCAGGGCTAGCCAAAAACATTCAGTACTTC. Protein: CASSDPGLAKNIQYF.

This clone has a handful of counts. J is TRBJ2-1 and V is TRBV9, with 9 bases fitting TRBD2. The CDR3 consists of 14 residues. In germline, CDR1 is SGDLS, CDR2 YYNGEE. V was pared by 8 bases and J by 3 bases, with 6 bases of the junction left unmatched. CDR3 residues: CASATSGVYNEQFF. In DNA form, the CDR3 reads TGTGCCAGTGCGACTAGCGGTGTCTACAATGAGCAGTTCTTC.

This chain links TRBV19 with TRBJ2-7, with 9 bases that match TRBD1. Trimming at V came to 5 bases and at J to 3 bases, leaving 2 bases not matched to a gene. The germline CDR1 and CDR2 sequences are LNHDA and SQIVND (reference sequence). This CDR3 has 13 amino acids. The CDR3 nucleotides are TGTGCCAGTAGTGGGGACAGGGACTACGAGCAGTACTTC. Translated: CASSGDRDYEQYF.